This is a list of T cell receptor beta chains from one sample in a study of blood T cell repertoires in COVID-19. Profiled with immunoSEQ multiplex PCR; TCRdb holds only in-frame clones, not every one. This repertoire shows roughly 170,000 clones, roughly 79% found once; its top ten account for approximately 27%. Sequenced input: peripheral blood. The receptors originated from a woman between 70 and 85 years old with acute or convalescent COVID-19. Both conserved end residues are part of each CDR3. The D gene is left open where the match is weak. For some rows the clone size is stated as once, few or many, or as a class when expanded; others skip it.

clone size	D gene	V gene	J gene	CDR3 DNA	CDR3 protein
-	TRBD2	TRBV5-1	TRBJ2-1	TGCGCCAGCAGCATGGACCTCACGGGAGGCTCCTACAATGAGCAGTTCTTC	CASSMDLTGGSYNEQFF
-	-	TRBV27	TRBJ2-5	TGTGCCAGCAGTTTATCGAGGGGGGAGACCCAGTACTTC	CASSLSRGETQYF
-	-	TRBV3-1/TRBV3-2	TRBJ1-1	TGTGCCAGCAGCCAACGACGGCAGGGGATGACTGAAGCTTTCTTT	CASSQRRQGMTEAFF
once	-	TRBV6-5	TRBJ2-1	TGTGCCAGCAGTTACTCGTCCTTGAGCTCCTACAATGAGCAGTTCTTC	CASSYSSLSSYNEQFF
-	TRBD2	TRBV9	TRBJ2-1	TGTGCCAGCAGCGCTGAACTAGCGGGAGCATCCAATGAGCAGTTCTTC	CASSAELAGASNEQFF
-	-	TRBV6-5	TRBJ2-5	TGTGCCAGCAGTTCTCGGGTGTGGACCCAGTACTTC	CASSSRVWTQYF
-	-	TRBV18	TRBJ2-2	TGTGCCAGCTCACTTGCTCAGAAGTCTTTCACCGGGGAGCTGTTTTTT	CASSLAQKSFTGELFF
-	TRBD2	TRBV5-1	TRBJ2-1	TGCGCCAGCAGCTTACAACCTAGCGGGACCGACAATGAGCAGTTCTTC	CASSLQPSGTDNEQFF
-	-	TRBV4-2	TRBJ2-3	TGTGCCAGCAGCCAAGATTATGGAGCGGGACAGGTAGATACGCAGTATTTT	CASSQDYGAGQVDTQYF
once	-	TRBV24-1	TRBJ2-1	TGTGCCACCGTCGGGGCCTACAATGAGCAGTTCTTC	CATVGAYNEQFF
-	-	TRBV2	TRBJ2-7	TGTGCCAGCAGTGACAGTTACGAGCAGTACTTC	CASSDSYEQYF
-	TRBD1	TRBV5-1	TRBJ2-7	TGCGCCAGCAGCCGAAGGACAGGCGGAGCGGTATACGAGCAGTACTTC	CASSRRTGGAVYEQYF
-	TRBD1	TRBV15	TRBJ1-6	TGTGCCACCAGCAGAGTGATGGACAGGGTACGGAATTCACCCCTCCACTTT	CATSRVMDRVRNSPLHF
-	-	TRBV7-2	TRBJ2-3	TGTGCCAGCAGCTTACCAGCGGTGAATACGCAGTATTTT	CASSLPAVNTQYF
-	TRBD2	TRBV29-1	TRBJ2-1	TGCAGCGTTGTTCTTAGCGGGAGGAGCTCCTACAATGAGCAGTTCTTC	CSVVLSGRSSYNEQFF
-	-	TRBV6-6	TRBJ2-7	TGTGCCAGCAGTAGCCCCTCATACAGCTCCTACGAGCAGTACTTC	CASSSPSYSSYEQYF
once	TRBD2	TRBV27	TRBJ2-2	TGTGCCAGCAGCGACGCTAGCGGCCCTCGGAGGGGGGAGCTGTTTTTT	CASSDASGPRRGELFF
few	-	TRBV30	TRBJ1-1	TGTGCCTGGAGCCAAGGAGGGGACACTGAAGCTTTCTTT	CAWSQGGDTEAFF
-	TRBD1	TRBV5-1	TRBJ2-3	TGCGCCAGCAGTCCCGGACAGGGAGATACGCAGTATTTT	CASSPGQGDTQYF
-	-	TRBV15	TRBJ1-6	TGTGCCACCAGCAGAAGGACAGCTTCTAGCTCCTATAATTCACCCCTCCACTTT	CATSRRTASSSYNSPLHF
once	-	TRBV2	TRBJ2-7	TGTGCCAGCAGTGAACGCCAAGCTCGATCCCACGAGCAGTACTTC	CASSERQARSHEQYF
-	-	TRBV14	TRBJ2-1	TGTGCCAGCAGCCCTACAGGGCCAGGTGTTTCCTACAATGAGCAGTTCTTC	CASSPTGPGVSYNEQFF
-	-	TRBV19	TRBJ2-7	TGTGCCAGTAGTATAAGCCGAGGCTCCGGAACCTACGAGCAGTACTTC	CASSISRGSGTYEQYF
-	-	TRBV19	TRBJ1-6	TGTGCCAGTAGTCGTCGGGGGGATTCACCCCTCCACTTT	CASSRRGDSPLHF
-	-	TRBV30	TRBJ1-2	TGTGCCTGGAGTGTAGACCAGGGAAGAGGTGGCTACACCTTC	CAWSVDQGRGGYTF
-	-	TRBV7-2	TRBJ1-2	TGTGCCAGCAGCTTGGGGAACAGGGTGGGTGGCTACACCTTC	CASSLGNRVGGYTF
-	-	TRBV2	TRBJ1-1	TGTGCCAGCCGCAGAGGCGGTCGGGAGAACACTGAAGCTTTCTTT	CASRRGGRENTEAFF
-	-	TRBV27	TRBJ2-1	TGTGCCAGCAGTTTATACCAGGGTGAGCAGTTCTTC	CASSLYQGEQFF
-	TRBD1	TRBV10-3	TRBJ2-5	TGTGCCATCAGCCAGAGACAGGGGAAAGAGACCCAGTACTTC	CAISQRQGKETQYF
-	-	TRBV2	TRBJ1-5	TGTGCCAGCTGTGAGACAGGAAATCAGCCCCAGCATTTT	CASCETGNQPQHF
-	-	TRBV30	TRBJ1-1	TGTGCCTTCTCAGGACAGAACACTGAAGCTTTCTTT	CAFSGQNTEAFF